The source of this T cell receptor beta chain is a study of blood T cell repertoires in COVID-19. The overall study: T cells, B-cell-depleted T cells, or PBMCs supplied cDNA or gDNA.

V dropped 1 base and J dropped 3 bases, with 15 bases sitting between them. This CDR3 is built from 17 residues. Germline V gives CDR1 MGHRA, CDR2 YSYEKL. Authors' analysis steps: Quantification of nucleated cells was approximated via reference gene primer amplification. TCRdb keeps only in-frame clones here, not all; method: immunoSEQ multiplex PCR. That table gives V, J and clone size, and the DNA gave D and trimming. The data show about 46,000 clones, about 88% seen once. Participants were aged about 18 to 90 years, lived in about 26 US areas, and enrolled virtually. Among Cohort 3 donors, those recovered had two negative PCRs, clearance, or symptom resolution.

This chain uses TRBV4-1 with TRBJ2-2; D may be TRBD1 (5 bases). The sequence derives from a woman in her fifties or sixties who had recovered from COVID-19. Sequenced sample: PBMCs or T cells enriched from blood (not recorded which). This CDR3 reads CASSQGARVGDTGELFF. In DNA form, the CDR3 reads TGCGCCAGCAGCCAAGGGGCCAGGGTAGGGGACACCGGGGAGCTGTTTTTT.